The present TCR beta chain was sequenced within a study of blood T cell repertoires in COVID-19. Turning to the study itself: The study drew acute and convalescent COVID-19 samples from the United States, Italy and Spain. The cDNA or gDNA used as material had been derived from T cells, B-cell-depleted T cells, or PBMCs.

Profiling relied on immunoSEQ multiplex PCR, and the TCRdb table lists in-frame clones only, not all of them. The sample has roughly 100,000 clones; roughly 85% are singletons. The CDR3 totals 14 residues. V lost 4 bases and J 0 bases, leaving 13 bases between the germline ends. The germline V gene encodes CDR1 SQVTM and CDR2 ANQGSEA. This clonotype was sampled from a woman older than 75 with acute or convalescent COVID-19. Sequenced: peripheral blood. The chain recombines TRBV29-1 with TRBJ2-7, with TRBD2 as a possible D gene (5 bases). The CDR3 region is CSVGRTPSSYEQYF. In DNA form, the CDR3 reads TGCAGCGTTGGGAGGACGCCAAGCTCCTACGAGCAGTACTTC.